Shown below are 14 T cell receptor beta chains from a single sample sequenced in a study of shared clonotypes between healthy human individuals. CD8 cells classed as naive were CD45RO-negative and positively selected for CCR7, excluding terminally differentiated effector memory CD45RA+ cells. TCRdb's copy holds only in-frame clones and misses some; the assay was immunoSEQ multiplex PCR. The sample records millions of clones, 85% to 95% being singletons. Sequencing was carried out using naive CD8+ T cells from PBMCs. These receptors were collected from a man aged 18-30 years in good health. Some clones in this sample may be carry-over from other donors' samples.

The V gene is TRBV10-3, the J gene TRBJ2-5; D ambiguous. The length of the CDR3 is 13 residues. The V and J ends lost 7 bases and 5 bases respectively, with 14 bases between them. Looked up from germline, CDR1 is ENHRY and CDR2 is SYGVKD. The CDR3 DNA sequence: TGTGCCATCAACCCGGTCTTGGGGGAGACCCAGTACTTC. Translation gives CAINPVLGETQYF.

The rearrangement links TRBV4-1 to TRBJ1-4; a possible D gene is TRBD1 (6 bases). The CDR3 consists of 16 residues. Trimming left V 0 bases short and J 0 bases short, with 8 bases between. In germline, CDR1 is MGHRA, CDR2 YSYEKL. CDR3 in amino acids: CASSQEGGTTNEKLFF. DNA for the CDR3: TGCGCCAGCAGCCAAGAAGGGGGTACAACTAATGAAAAACTGTTTTTT.

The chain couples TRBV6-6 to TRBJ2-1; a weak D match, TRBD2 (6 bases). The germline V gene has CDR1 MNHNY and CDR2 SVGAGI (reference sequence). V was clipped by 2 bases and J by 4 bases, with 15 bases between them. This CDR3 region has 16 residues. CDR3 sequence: CASSYGGMGVYNEQFF. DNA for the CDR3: TGTGCCAGCAGTTACGGGGGGATGGGGGTTTACAATGAGCAGTTCTTC.

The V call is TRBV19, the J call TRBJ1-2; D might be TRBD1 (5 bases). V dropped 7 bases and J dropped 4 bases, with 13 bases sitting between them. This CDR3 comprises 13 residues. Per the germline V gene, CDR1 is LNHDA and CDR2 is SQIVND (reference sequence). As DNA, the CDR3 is TGTGCCAGTACCTACGGGACCGCCTATGGCTACACCTTC. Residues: CASTYGTAYGYTF.

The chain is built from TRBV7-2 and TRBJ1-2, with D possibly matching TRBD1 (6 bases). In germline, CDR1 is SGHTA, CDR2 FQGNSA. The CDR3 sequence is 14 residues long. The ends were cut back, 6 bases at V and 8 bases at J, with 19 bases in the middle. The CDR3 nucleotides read TGTGCCAGCAGTGACAGGAACCTTGGGCGGGGCTACACCTTC. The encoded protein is CASSDRNLGRGYTF.

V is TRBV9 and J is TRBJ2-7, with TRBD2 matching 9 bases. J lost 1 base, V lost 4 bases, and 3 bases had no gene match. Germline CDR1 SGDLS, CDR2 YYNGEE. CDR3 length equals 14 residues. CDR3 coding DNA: TGTGCCAGCAGCTTAGCGGGAGAATCCTACGAGCAGTACTTC. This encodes CASSLAGESYEQYF.

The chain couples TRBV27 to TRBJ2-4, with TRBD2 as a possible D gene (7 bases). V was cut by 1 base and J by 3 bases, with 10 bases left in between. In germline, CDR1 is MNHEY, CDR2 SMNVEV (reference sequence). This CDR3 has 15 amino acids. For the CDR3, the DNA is TGTGCCAGCAGTTTATTAGGGGGGGGCAAAAACATTCAGTACTTC. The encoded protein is CASSLLGGGKNIQYF.

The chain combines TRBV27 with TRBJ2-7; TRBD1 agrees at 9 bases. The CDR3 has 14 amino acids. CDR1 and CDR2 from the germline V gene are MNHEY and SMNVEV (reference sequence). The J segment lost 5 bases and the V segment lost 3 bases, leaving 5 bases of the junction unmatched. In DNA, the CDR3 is TGTGCCAGCAGTTTCGACAGGGGGATCCACGAGCAGTACTTC. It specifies CASSFDRGIHEQYF.

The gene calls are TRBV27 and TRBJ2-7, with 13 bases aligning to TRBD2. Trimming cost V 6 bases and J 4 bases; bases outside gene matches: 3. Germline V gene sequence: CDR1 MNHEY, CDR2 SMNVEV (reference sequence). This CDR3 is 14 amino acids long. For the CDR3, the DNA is TGTGCCAGCAGCGTACTAGCGGGAGGGTACGAGCAGTACTTC. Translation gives CASSVLAGGYEQYF.

The CDR3 DNA follows: TGTGCCAGCAGCGAACGACAGATCTCCTACGAGCAGTACTTC. Its translation is CASSERQISYEQYF. The J gene is TRBJ2-7, the V gene TRBV9; maybe TRBD1 (5 bases). The CDR3 consists of 14 residues. The V and J ends lost 3 bases and 0 bases respectively, with 10 bases between them. Looked up from germline, CDR1 is SGDLS and CDR2 is YYNGEE.

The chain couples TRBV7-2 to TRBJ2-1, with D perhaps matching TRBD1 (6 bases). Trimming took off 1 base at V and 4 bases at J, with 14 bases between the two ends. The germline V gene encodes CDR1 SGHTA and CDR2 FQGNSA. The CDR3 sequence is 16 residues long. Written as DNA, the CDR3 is TGTGCCAGCAGCTTAGTAAGGTGGGACACTTACAATGAGCAGTTCTTC. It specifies CASSLVRWDTYNEQFF.

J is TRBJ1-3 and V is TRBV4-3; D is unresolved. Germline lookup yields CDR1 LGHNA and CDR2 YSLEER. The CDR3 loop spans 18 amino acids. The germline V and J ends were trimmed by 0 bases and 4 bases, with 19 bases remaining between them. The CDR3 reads CASSQEFATGVLGNTIYF. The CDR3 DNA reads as TGCGCCAGCAGCCAAGAATTCGCGACGGGAGTTTTAGGAAACACCATATATTTT.

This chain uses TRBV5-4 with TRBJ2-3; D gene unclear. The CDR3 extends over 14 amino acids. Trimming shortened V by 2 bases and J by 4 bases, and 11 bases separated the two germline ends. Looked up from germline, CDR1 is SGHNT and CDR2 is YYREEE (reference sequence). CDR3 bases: TGTGCCAGCAGCTTACCGACCCTTTCAGATACGCAGTATTTT. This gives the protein CASSLPTLSDTQYF.

This CDR3 reads CASSPSIGARTYEQYF. CDR3 nucleotide sequence: TGTGCCAGCAGTCCCTCTATTGGAGCGAGGACCTACGAGCAGTACTTC. This chain connects TRBV27 to TRBJ2-7; the D is unclear. From germline, CDR1 is MNHEY and CDR2 SMNVEV (reference sequence). V gave up 5 bases and J gave up 2 bases, with 19 bases separating them. CDR3 length: 16 amino acids.